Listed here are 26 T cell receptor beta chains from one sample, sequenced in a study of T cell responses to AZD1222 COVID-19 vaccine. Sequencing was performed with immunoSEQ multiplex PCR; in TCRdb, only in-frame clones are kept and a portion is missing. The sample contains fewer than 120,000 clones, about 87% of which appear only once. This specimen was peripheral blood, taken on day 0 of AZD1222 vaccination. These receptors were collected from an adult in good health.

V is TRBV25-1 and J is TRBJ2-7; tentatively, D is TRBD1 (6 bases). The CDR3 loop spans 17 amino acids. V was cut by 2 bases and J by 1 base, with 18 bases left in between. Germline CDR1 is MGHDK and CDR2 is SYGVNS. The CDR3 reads CASSEILPGVGSYEQYF. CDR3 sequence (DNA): TGTGCCAGCAGTGAAATCCTTCCAGGGGTAGGGTCCTACGAGCAGTACTTC.

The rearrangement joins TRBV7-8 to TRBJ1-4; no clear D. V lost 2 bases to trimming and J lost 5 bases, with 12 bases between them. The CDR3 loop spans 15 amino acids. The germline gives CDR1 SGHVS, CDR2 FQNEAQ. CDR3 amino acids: CASSLRAPGNEKLFF. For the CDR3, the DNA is TGTGCCAGCAGCTTACGTGCCCCGGGGAATGAAAAACTGTTTTTT.

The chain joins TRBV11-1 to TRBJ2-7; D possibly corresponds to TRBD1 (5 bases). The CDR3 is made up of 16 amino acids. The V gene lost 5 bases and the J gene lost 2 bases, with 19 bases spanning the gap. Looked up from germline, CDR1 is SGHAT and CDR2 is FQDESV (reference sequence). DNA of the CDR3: TGTGCCAGCAGCCCAAGAGCGACAGCGCTTGCCTACGAGCAGTACTTC. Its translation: CASSPRATALAYEQYF.

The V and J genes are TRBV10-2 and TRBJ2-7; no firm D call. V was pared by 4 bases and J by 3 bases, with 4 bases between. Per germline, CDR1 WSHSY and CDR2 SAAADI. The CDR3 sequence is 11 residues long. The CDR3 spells CASSASYEQYF. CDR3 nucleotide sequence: TGCGCCAGCAGTGCTAGCTACGAGCAGTACTTC.

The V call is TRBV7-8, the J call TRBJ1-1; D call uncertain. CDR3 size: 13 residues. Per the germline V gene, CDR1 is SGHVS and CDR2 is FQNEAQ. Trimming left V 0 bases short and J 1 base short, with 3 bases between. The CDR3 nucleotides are TGTGCCAGCAGCTTAGCGGGGAACACTGAAGCTTTCTTT. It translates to CASSLAGNTEAFF.

The CDR3 reads CASSLDAAPYEQYF. CDR3 bases: TGTGCCAGCAGCTTGGATGCGGCCCCCTACGAGCAGTACTTC. The genes are TRBV5-4 and TRBJ2-7; D unclear. The CDR3 covers 14 residues. CDR1 and CDR2 from the germline V gene are SGHNT and YYREEE (reference sequence). Trimming stripped 0 bases from V and 2 bases from J, with 9 bases between.

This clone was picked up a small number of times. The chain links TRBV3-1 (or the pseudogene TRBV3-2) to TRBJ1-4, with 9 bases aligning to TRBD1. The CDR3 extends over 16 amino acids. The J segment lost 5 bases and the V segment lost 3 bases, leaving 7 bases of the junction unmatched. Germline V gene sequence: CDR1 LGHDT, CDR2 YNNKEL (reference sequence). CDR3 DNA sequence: TGTGCCAGCAGCCAGACCTCCGGGACAGGGAATGAAAAACTGTTTTTT. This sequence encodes CASSQTSGTGNEKLFF.

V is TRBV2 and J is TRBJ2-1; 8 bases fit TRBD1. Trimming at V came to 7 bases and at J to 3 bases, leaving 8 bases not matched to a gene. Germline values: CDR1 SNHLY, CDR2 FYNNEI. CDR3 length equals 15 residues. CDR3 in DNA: TGTGCCAGCATCACATTACAGGGGGGCTACAATGAGCAGTTCTTC. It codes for CASITLQGGYNEQFF.

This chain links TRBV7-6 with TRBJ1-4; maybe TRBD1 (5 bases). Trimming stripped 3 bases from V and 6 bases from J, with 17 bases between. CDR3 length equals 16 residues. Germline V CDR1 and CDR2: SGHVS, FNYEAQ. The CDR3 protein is CASSFQPGPGDEKLFF. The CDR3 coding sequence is TGTGCCAGCAGCTTCCAACCGGGACCCGGGGATGAAAAACTGTTTTTT.

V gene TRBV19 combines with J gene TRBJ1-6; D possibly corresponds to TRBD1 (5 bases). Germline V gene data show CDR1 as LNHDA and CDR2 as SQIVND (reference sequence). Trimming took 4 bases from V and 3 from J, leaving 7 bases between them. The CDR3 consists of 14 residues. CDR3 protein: CASSRQGYNSPLHF. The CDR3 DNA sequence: TGTGCCAGTAGTAGGCAGGGCTATAATTCACCCCTCCACTTT.

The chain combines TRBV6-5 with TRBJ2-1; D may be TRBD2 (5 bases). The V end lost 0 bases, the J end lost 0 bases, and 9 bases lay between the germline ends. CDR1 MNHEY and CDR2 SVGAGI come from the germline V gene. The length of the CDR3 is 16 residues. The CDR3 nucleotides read TGTGCCAGCAGTTACTCGACGAGCGGCTCCTACAATGAGCAGTTCTTC. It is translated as CASSYSTSGSYNEQFF.

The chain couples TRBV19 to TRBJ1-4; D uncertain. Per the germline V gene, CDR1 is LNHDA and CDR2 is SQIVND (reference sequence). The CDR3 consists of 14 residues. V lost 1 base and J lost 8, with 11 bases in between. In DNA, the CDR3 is TGTGCCAGTAGTATAGCAGGTTCGGAGGAAAAACTGTTTTTT. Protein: CASSIAGSEEKLFF.

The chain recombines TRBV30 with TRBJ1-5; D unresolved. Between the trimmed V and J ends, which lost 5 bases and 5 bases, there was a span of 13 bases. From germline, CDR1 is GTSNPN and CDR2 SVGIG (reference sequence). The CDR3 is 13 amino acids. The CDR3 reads CAWAEQRDQPQHF. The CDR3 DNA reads TGTGCCTGGGCGGAGCAACGAGATCAGCCCCAGCATTTT. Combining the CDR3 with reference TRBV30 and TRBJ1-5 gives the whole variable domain SQTIHQWPATLVQPVGSPLSLECTVEGTSNPNLYWYRQAAGRGLQLLFYSVGIGQISSEVPQNLSASRPQDRQFILSSKKLLLSDSGFYLCAWAEQRDQPQHFGDGTRLSIL.

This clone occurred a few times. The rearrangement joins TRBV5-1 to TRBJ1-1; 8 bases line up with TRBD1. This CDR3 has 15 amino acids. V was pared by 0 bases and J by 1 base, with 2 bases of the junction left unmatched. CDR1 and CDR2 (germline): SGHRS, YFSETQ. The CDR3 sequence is CASSLDGQGNTEAFF. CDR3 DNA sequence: TGCGCCAGCAGCTTGGACGGACAGGGGAACACTGAAGCTTTCTTT.

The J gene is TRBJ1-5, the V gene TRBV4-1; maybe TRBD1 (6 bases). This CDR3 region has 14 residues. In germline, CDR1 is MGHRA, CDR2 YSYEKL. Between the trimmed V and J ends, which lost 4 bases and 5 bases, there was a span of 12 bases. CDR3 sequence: CASSPNREDQPQHF. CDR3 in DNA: TGCGCCAGCAGCCCGAACAGGGAGGATCAGCCCCAGCATTTT.

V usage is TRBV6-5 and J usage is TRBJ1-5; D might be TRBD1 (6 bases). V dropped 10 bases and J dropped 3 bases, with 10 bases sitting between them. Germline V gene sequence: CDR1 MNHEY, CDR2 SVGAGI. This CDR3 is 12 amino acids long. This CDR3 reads CATWGHNQPQHF. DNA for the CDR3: TGTGCCACGTGGGGGCACAATCAGCCCCAGCATTTT.

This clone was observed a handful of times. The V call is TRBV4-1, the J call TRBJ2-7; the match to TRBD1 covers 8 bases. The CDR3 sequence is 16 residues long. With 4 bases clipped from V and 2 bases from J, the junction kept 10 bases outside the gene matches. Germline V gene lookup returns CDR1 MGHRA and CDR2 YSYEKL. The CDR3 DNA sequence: TGCGCCAGCAGCCGAGGACAGGGATATACGGCCTACGAGCAGTACTTC. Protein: CASSRGQGYTAYEQYF.

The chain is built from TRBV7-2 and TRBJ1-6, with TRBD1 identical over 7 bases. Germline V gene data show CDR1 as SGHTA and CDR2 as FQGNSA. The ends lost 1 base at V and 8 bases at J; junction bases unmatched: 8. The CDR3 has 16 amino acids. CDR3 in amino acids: CASSLVVRGYHSPLHF. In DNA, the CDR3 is TGTGCCAGCAGCTTAGTTGTCAGGGGGTATCATTCACCCCTCCACTTT.

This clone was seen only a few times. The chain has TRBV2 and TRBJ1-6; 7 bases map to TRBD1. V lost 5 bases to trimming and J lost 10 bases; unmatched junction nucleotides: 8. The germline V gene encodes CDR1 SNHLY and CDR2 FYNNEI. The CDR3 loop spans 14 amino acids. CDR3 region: CASSLGQYSSPLHF. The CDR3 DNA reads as TGTGCCAGCAGTCTGGGACAGTATAGCTCACCCCTCCACTTT.

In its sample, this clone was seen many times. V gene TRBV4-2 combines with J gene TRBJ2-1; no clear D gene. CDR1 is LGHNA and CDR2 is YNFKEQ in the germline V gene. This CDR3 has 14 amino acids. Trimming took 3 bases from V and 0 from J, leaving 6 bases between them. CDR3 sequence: CASSQLGSYNEQFF. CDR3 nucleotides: TGTGCCAGCAGCCAGCTGGGCTCCTACAATGAGCAGTTCTTC.

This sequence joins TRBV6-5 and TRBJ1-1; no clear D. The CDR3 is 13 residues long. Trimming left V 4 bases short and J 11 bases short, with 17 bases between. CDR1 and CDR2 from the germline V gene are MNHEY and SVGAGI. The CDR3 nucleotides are TGTGCCAGCAGTTCGGTCTCGCTTGGAGATGCTTTCTTT. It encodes CASSSVSLGDAFF.

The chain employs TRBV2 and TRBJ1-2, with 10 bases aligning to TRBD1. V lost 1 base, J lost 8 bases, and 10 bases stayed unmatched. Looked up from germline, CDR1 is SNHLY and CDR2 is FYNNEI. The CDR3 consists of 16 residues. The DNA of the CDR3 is TGTGCCAGCAGTGAAGGGGGGACAGGGGATCTTTGGGGCTACACCTTC. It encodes CASSEGGTGDLWGYTF.

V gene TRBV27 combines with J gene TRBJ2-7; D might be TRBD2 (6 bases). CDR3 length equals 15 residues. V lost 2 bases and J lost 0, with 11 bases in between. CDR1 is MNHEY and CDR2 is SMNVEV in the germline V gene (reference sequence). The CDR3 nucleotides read TGTGCCAGCAGTTTAAGCGGGCCCTCCTCCTACGAGCAGTACTTC. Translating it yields CASSLSGPSSYEQYF.

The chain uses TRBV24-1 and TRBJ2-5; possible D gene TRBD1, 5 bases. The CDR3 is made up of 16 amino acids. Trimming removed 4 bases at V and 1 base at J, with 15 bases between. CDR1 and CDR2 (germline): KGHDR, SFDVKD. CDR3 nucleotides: TGTGCCACCAGTGACACCCCCAGGGCAGGCCAAGAGACCCAGTACTTC. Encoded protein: CATSDTPRAGQETQYF.

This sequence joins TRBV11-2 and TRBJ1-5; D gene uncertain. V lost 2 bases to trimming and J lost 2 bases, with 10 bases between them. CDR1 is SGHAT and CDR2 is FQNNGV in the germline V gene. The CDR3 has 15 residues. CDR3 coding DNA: TGTGCCAGCAGCTTATTCTCAGGCGGCAATCAGCCCCAGCATTTT. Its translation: CASSLFSGGNQPQHF.

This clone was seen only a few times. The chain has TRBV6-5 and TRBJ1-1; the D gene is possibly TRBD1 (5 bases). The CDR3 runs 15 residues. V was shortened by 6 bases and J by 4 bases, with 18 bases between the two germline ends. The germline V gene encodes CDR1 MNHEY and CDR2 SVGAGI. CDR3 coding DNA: TGTGCCAGCAGCCGATCGGGACTTCCTTTCACTGAAGCTTTCTTT. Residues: CASSRSGLPFTEAFF.